This TCR beta chain was identified in a study of early T cells in non-severe SARS-CoV-2 infection (dated by TCRdb to about 2021). General notes on the study: Bulk RNA from unsorted whole blood was used for TCR sequencing, so alpha and beta chains could not be paired.

The investigation overall reported the following: VDJdb matching was skewed toward anti-spike CD8 responses and likely underestimated virus-specific expansions, missing private and CD4 specificities.

Spanning cysteine to phenylalanine, the CDR3 consists of 14 amino acids. The kept DNA is CDR3 alone, 42 bases in frame from the first base. The germline V gene supplies CDR1 SGHTA and CDR2 FQGNSA. Between the V and J ends, shortened by 5 bases and 6 bases respectively, the junction contains 13 bases. A case-control design nested within a healthcare worker cohort in London, UK, was used, with weekly nasopharyngeal swab PCR tests and blood sampling performed. Healthcare workers were recruited between 23 and 31 March 2020, during the week of the UK lockdown, and were followed weekly for up to roughly 16 weeks. This clonotype was found many times. It has no known antigen specificity. Per-base quality was not reported, and no clone a single base away is much larger than it. The library was built by means of 5' RACE. Sequencing took place on a NextSeq 500. Unique molecular identifiers were attached to individual cDNA molecules in the TCR library protocol so that sequencing error and PCR bias could be corrected. Both TCR alpha and beta chains were sequenced, and tight co-correlation was observed between alpha and beta sequence abundances in each sample. On the authors' methods: Decombinator V4 was used to annotate the V gene, J gene and CDR3 of the TCR sequences. Expanded TCRs were defined as changing significantly between any two time points under a Poisson model with p below 0.0001. TCR abundances were normalised to the total number of TCRs sequenced in each sample and reported as counts per million. MAIT TCRs were defined by TRAV1-2 paired with TRAJ12, TRAJ20 or TRAJ33, and iNKT TCRs by TRAV10 paired with TRAJ18. VDJdb, accessed 1 November 2021, was searched for CMV, EBV and SARS-CoV-2 annotated TCRs, with TCRs annotated for multiple antigens excluded. In-frame beta chains were kept once TCRdb had trimmed the public reads at Q25 with fastp and called clones with MiXCR. For every CDR3 protein sequence, its rows merge into one entry that carries the most common genes and DNA. TCRdb assigned the V and J calls; the authors' analysis was not used. The sample data list tens of thousands of distinct CDR3 sequences, and around 9.3% of these were observed just once. The ten most abundant clones make up 8% to 10% of the sample.

This specimen was whole blood, taken at baseline. Recombination linked TRBV7-2 to TRBJ2-2; the best D guess is TRBD2, with 6 bases matching. The TCR was taken from an adult who was a healthcare worker with PCR-confirmed SARS-CoV-2 infection or an uninfected control (not recorded which). The sequence in DNA is TGTGCCAGCAGCCAAGGGAGGATTTCCGGGGAGCTGTTTTTT. The resulting protein is CASSQGRISGELFF.